Described below is a single T cell receptor (beta chain) sequence and its context. The data stem from a study of blood T cell repertoires in COVID-19. Germline-derived CDR1 and CDR2 are SGHTA and FQGNSA. This CDR3 has 14 amino acids. The V and J ends lost 6 bases and 1 base respectively, with 12 bases between them. Profiling relied on immunoSEQ multiplex PCR, and the TCRdb table lists in-frame clones only, not all of them. The table shows about 300,000 clones, with 70% to 90% occurring only once. J is TRBJ1-1 and V is TRBV7-2, with D tentatively TRBD1 (6 bases). The TCR originated in a woman aged 50 to 60 with COVID-19, enrolled during active disease. Source material: peripheral blood. As DNA, the CDR3 is TGTGCCAGCAGGCCCGGGGGGCAGAACACTGAAGCTTTCTTT. Protein product: CASRPGGQNTEAFF.